One sample yielded the 32 T cell receptor beta chains listed below, sequenced in a study of CD8 T cells in ankylosing spondylitis. TCRdb re-called the 5' RACE reads with MiXCR, one entry per CDR3 protein. The profile shows 300,000 to 400,000 distinct CDR3 sequences, about 15% of them singletons. Sequencing used blood, either unsorted or a sorted T cell fraction (not recorded which). These receptors all come from a male donor with ankylosing spondylitis or in good health (not recorded which).

This clonotype was counted between two and nine times. The gene calls are TRBV3-1 and TRBJ2-3; 14 bases agree with TRBD2. V shed 4 bases and J 1 base; nucleotides not matched to a gene: 4. Germline CDR1 is LGHDT and CDR2 is YNNKEL (reference sequence). The CDR3 contains 17 residues. CDR3 protein: CASSLGTSGSGTDTQYF. CDR3 DNA sequence: TGTGCCAGCAGCCTTGGGACTAGCGGGAGCGGCACAGATACGCAGTATTTT.

This clonotype was seen ten or more times. This sequence joins TRBV12-3 or TRBV12-4 and TRBJ2-7, with a tentative D call TRBD1 (5 bases). The CDR3 has 14 amino acids. Trimming took off 6 bases at V and 6 bases at J, with 18 bases between the two ends. For the CDR3, the DNA is TGTGCCAGCAGCCCCCGGACAACAGGCCTCGAGCAGTACTTC. This gives the protein CASSPRTTGLEQYF.

This clonotype has only a few counts. This chain connects TRBV12-3 or TRBV12-4 to TRBJ1-2; 8 bases are shared with TRBD1. This CDR3 is 14 amino acids long. Trimming cost V 4 bases and J 3 bases; bases outside gene matches: 4. For the CDR3, the DNA is TGTGCCAGCAGTTGGGACAGGTCTGACTATGGCTACACCTTC. Amino acid sequence: CASSWDRSDYGYTF.

The rearrangement joins TRBV12-3 or TRBV12-4 to TRBJ2-3, with D uncertain. V dropped 0 bases and J dropped 7 bases, with 2 bases sitting between them. This CDR3 comprises 11 residues. The DNA for the CDR3 is TGTGCCAGCAGTTTAGCCTATACGCAGTATTTT. This translates into CASSLAYTQYF.

The table lists this clonotype with a few counts. The rearrangement joins TRBV30 to TRBJ2-3, with D possibly matching TRBD1 (5 bases). The CDR3 loop spans 17 amino acids. The germline V gene has CDR1 GTSNPN and CDR2 SVGIG (reference sequence). Trimming cost V 2 bases and J 4 bases, with 22 bases left between them. CDR3 amino acids: CAWSWYRRTEIPDTQYF. Written as DNA, the CDR3 is TGTGCCTGGAGTTGGTACAGGCGCACCGAAATCCCAGATACGCAGTATTTT.

The table lists this clonotype with a few counts. The J gene is TRBJ2-1, the V gene TRBV2; D is unclear. Germline-derived CDR1 and CDR2 are SNHLY and FYNNEI. Trimming took 1 base from V and 5 from J, leaving 9 bases between them. CDR3 length: 14 residues. The CDR3 region is CASSEEWVNNEQFF. DNA for the CDR3: TGTGCCAGCAGTGAAGAATGGGTAAACAATGAGCAGTTCTTC.

The genes are TRBV6-1 and TRBJ2-7; tentative D call: TRBD1 (6 bases). The V and J ends lost 7 bases and 2 bases respectively, with 15 bases between them. CDR1 MNHNS and CDR2 SASEGT come from the germline V gene. The length of the CDR3 is 14 residues. The CDR3 DNA is TGTGCCAGCACCGGAGTACAGGGAACCTACGAGCAGTACTTC. Amino acids: CASTGVQGTYEQYF.

This clonotype was recorded at least ten times. The chain uses TRBV6-2 or TRBV6-3 and TRBJ2-2; TRBD2 agrees at 10 bases. The CDR3 is 18 residues long. CDR1 is MNHEY and CDR2 is SVGEGT in the germline V gene. V shed 0 bases, J shed 9 bases, and the junction held 13 bases outside the gene matches. CDR3 nucleotides: TGTGCCAGCAGTTACTCGGGTCTTCTGACTAGCGGGTTATGGGAGCTGTTTTTT. Its translation: CASSYSGLLTSGLWELFF.

The V gene is TRBV29-1, the J gene TRBJ1-5; 12 bases are shared with TRBD1. V lost 2 bases to trimming and J lost 7 bases; unmatched junction nucleotides: 6. Germline CDR1 SQVTM, CDR2 ANQGSEA. This CDR3 is built from 15 residues. The CDR3: CSVEKGQGAGQPQHF. Written as DNA, the CDR3 is TGCAGCGTTGAAAAGGGACAGGGGGCAGGGCAGCCCCAGCATTTT.

J is TRBJ1-4 and V is TRBV29-1; no clear D. This CDR3 has 13 residues. V was trimmed by 1 base and J by 8 bases, leaving 11 bases between them. Germline CDR1 is SQVTM and CDR2 is ANQGSEA. The CDR3 sequence is CSVEGSVGEKLFF. The CDR3 coding sequence is TGCAGCGTTGAAGGGAGCGTGGGAGAAAAACTGTTTTTT.

The chain recombines TRBV12-3 or TRBV12-4 with TRBJ2-2; 13 bases fit TRBD2. CDR3 length: 17 residues. The V segment lost 3 bases and the J segment 7 bases; nucleotides outside the gene matches: 8. This chain's CDR3 is CASSFSPGLAGDGELFF. As DNA, the CDR3 is TGTGCCAGCAGTTTCTCCCCCGGACTAGCGGGAGACGGGGAGCTGTTTTTT.

The chain joins TRBV5-1 to TRBJ2-7; no reliable D call. The CDR3 spans 14 residues. Germline V gene sequence: CDR1 SGHRS, CDR2 YFSETQ. The V and J ends lost 0 bases and 3 bases respectively, with 10 bases between them. The CDR3 sequence is CASSLEQLGYEQYF. The CDR3 DNA follows: TGCGCCAGCAGCTTGGAACAGCTGGGCTACGAGCAGTACTTC. The full variable domain, its missing parts supplied by reference TRBV5-1 and TRBJ2-7, is KAGVTQTPRYLIKTRGQQVTLSCSPISGHRSVSWYQQTPGQGLQFLFEYFSETQRNKGNFPGRFSGRQFSNSRSEMNVSTLELGDSALYLCASSLEQLGYEQYFGPGTRLTVT.

The chain uses TRBV4-1 and TRBJ2-7; D ambiguous. Germline CDR1 and CDR2: MGHRA and YSYEKL. The CDR3 has 14 residues. V was cut by 0 bases and J by 6 bases, with 12 bases left in between. CDR3 DNA: TGCGCCAGCAGCCAAGATGTCACCATAGGCGAGCAGTACTTC. It codes for CASSQDVTIGEQYF.

This chain connects TRBV5-4 to TRBJ2-7; possible D gene TRBD1, 6 bases. The CDR3 length is 15 residues. V lost 1 base to trimming and J lost 0 bases, with 11 bases between them. The V gene's germline CDR1 is SGHNT and CDR2 YYREEE (reference sequence). The DNA of the CDR3 is TGTGCCAGCAGCTTGACCACAGGGTCCTCCTACGAGCAGTACTTC. Protein product: CASSLTTGSSYEQYF.

The genes are TRBV5-1 and TRBJ2-1; TRBD1 agrees at 7 bases. The CDR3 loop spans 14 amino acids. V was pared by 4 bases and J by 4 bases, with 5 bases of the junction left unmatched. Germline V CDR1 and CDR2: SGHRS, YFSETQ. CDR3 residues: CASSPGQLYNEQFF. DNA of the CDR3: TGCGCCAGCAGCCCGGGACAGTTATACAATGAGCAGTTCTTC.

This clonotype was found many times. The genes are TRBV29-1 and TRBJ2-5; the match to TRBD2 covers 13 bases. The V and J ends lost 5 bases and 4 bases, in that order; junction bases with no gene match: 4. CDR1 and CDR2 (germline): SQVTM, ANQGSEA. This CDR3 contains 14 residues. The CDR3 DNA follows: TGCAGCGTTTATAGGACTAGCGGGAGAGAGACCCAGTACTTC. Its translation is CSVYRTSGRETQYF.

The V gene is TRBV4-1, the J gene TRBJ2-6, with D maybe TRBD1 (5 bases). Germline V gene sequence: CDR1 MGHRA, CDR2 YSYEKL. This CDR3 spans 17 amino acids. V lost 4 bases and J lost 0, with 13 bases in between. The CDR3 here is CASSRAGKGSGANVLTF. CDR3 in DNA: TGCGCCAGCAGCCGGGCAGGGAAAGGCTCTGGGGCCAACGTCCTGACTTTC.

The CDR3, as DNA: TGTGCCAGCTCACCGCAGGGGGATAATTCACCCCTCCACTTT. Protein sequence: CASSPQGDNSPLHF. The V and J genes are TRBV18 and TRBJ1-6; 7 bases match TRBD1. Germline lookup yields CDR1 KGHSH and CDR2 LQKENI. This CDR3 is built from 14 residues. V was clipped by 3 bases and J by 5 bases; unmatched bases: 1.

This clonotype has ten or more counts. The chain combines TRBV29-1 with TRBJ2-2; perhaps TRBD1 as D (6 bases). CDR3 size: 15 residues. The germline V gene encodes CDR1 SQVTM and CDR2 ANQGSEA. Trimming cost V 4 bases and J 0 bases, with 12 bases left between them. The CDR3: CSVGTGTSNTGELFF. As DNA, the CDR3 is TGCAGCGTTGGAACCGGGACATCGAACACCGGGGAGCTGTTTTTT.

This clonotype has just a few counts. The V gene is TRBV12-3 or TRBV12-4, the J gene TRBJ2-1, with 7 bases identical to TRBD2. The CDR3 runs 14 residues. V lost 6 bases, J lost 9 bases, and 11 bases stayed unmatched. The CDR3: CASRSPGAGSEQFF. CDR3 nucleotide sequence: TGTGCCAGCAGATCCCCGGGAGCGGGAAGTGAGCAGTTCTTC.

This clonotype has a count of ten or more. The rearrangement uses TRBV3-1 and TRBJ1-1; D remains ambiguous. V was shortened by 0 bases and J by 5 bases, with 10 bases between the two germline ends. Germline values: CDR1 LGHDT, CDR2 YNNKEL (reference sequence). CDR3 length: 14 amino acids. The chain's CDR3 is CASSQEGGPTEAFF. The CDR3 bases are TGTGCCAGCAGCCAAGAGGGAGGGCCGACTGAAGCTTTCTTT. Full variable domain (outside the CDR3, taken from reference TRBV3-1 and TRBJ1-1): DTAVSQTPKYLVTQMGNDKSIKCEQNLGHDTMYWYKQDSKKFLKIMFSYNNKELIINETVPNRFSPKSPDKAHLNLHINSLELGDSAVYFCASSQEGGPTEAFFGQGTRLTVV.

The chain combines TRBV27 with TRBJ1-1; no clear D gene. V lost 6 bases, J lost 1 base, and 6 bases lay in between. The CDR3 extends over 12 amino acids. Germline V gives CDR1 MNHEY, CDR2 SMNVEV (reference sequence). The CDR3 here is CASRAPNTEAFF. Written as DNA, the CDR3 is TGTGCCAGCAGGGCCCCGAACACTGAAGCTTTCTTT.

This chain connects TRBV25-1 to TRBJ1-2, with 7 bases lining up with TRBD1. The CDR3 has 13 residues. The J segment lost 6 bases and the V segment lost 6 bases, leaving 7 bases of the junction unmatched. Germline V lookup: CDR1 MGHDK, CDR2 SYGVNS. This CDR3 reads CASSDTGDHGYTF. DNA of the CDR3: TGTGCCAGCAGCGATACAGGGGACCATGGCTACACCTTC.

This clonotype was counted between two and nine times. The V gene is TRBV20-1, the J gene TRBJ1-1; no clear D. V lost 2 bases and J 4 bases, leaving 14 bases between the germline ends. Germline V gene sequence: CDR1 DFQATT, CDR2 SNEGSKA (reference sequence). This CDR3 has 14 residues. Written as DNA, the CDR3 is TGCAGTGCTAGAAAGGGCGGTTCGGGCACTGAAGCTTTCTTT. It specifies CSARKGGSGTEAFF.

This clonotype was counted a few times. V usage is TRBV5-1 and J usage is TRBJ2-7, with 10 bases matching TRBD1. The length of the CDR3 is 17 residues. After removal of 1 base from V and 6 bases from J, the junction contained 13 bases not matched to a gene. Germline assignment: CDR1 SGHRS and CDR2 YFSETQ. CDR3 sequence: CASSLLEGTGEKIEQYF. DNA of the CDR3: TGCGCCAGCAGCTTGCTCGAAGGGACAGGGGAAAAGATCGAGCAGTACTTC.

This chain uses TRBV6-6 with TRBJ2-5; 7 bases fit TRBD2. After removal of 10 bases from V and 4 bases from J, the junction contained 3 bases not matched to a gene. This CDR3 region has 11 residues. Germline V gene data show CDR1 as MNHNY and CDR2 as SVGAGI (reference sequence). CDR3 bases: TGTGCCACCCGGGGGGTAGAGACCCAGTACTTC. Protein product: CATRGVETQYF.

This clonotype showed up just a few times. The chain recombines TRBV5-1 with TRBJ1-1; the match to TRBD1 covers 7 bases. Looked up from germline, CDR1 is SGHRS and CDR2 is YFSETQ. This CDR3 spans 15 amino acids. V shed 7 bases, J shed 6 bases, and the junction held 15 bases outside the gene matches. In DNA form, the CDR3 reads TGCGCCAGCCGTTTTGGTGACAGGGACCGCGCTGAAGCTTTCTTT. The encoded protein is CASRFGDRDRAEAFF. The whole variable domain, remainder taken from reference TRBV5-1 and TRBJ1-1, is KAGVTQTPRYLIKTRGQQVTLSCSPISGHRSVSWYQQTPGQGLQFLFEYFSETQRNKGNFPGRFSGRQFSNSRSEMNVSTLELGDSALYLCASRFGDRDRAEAFFGQGTRLTVV.

The chain links TRBV20-1 to TRBJ2-1; 12 bases are a match to TRBD2. The germline V gene encodes CDR1 DFQATT and CDR2 SNEGSKA (reference sequence). The V gene end was trimmed by 1 base and the J gene end by 4 bases; junction bases not matched to a gene: 8. There are 17 residues in the CDR3. In DNA, the CDR3 is TGCAGTGCTAGAGTCTCTAGGACTAGCGGGGTATACAATGAGCAGTTCTTC. Amino acids: CSARVSRTSGVYNEQFF.

J is TRBJ2-7 and V is TRBV5-1; D remains unclear. Germline assignment: CDR1 SGHRS and CDR2 YFSETQ. With 3 bases removed from V and 2 bases from J, the gap between germline ends came to 9 bases. This CDR3 spans 13 amino acids. DNA of the CDR3: TGCGCCAGCAGCTCACTCGTAACCTACGAGCAGTACTTC. The encoded protein is CASSSLVTYEQYF.

This clonotype was picked up a small number of times. The chain links TRBV5-5 to TRBJ2-7; D might be TRBD2 (7 bases). The V and J ends lost 3 bases and 2 bases respectively, with 15 bases between them. The CDR3 has 15 residues. Germline CDR1 reads SGHKS; CDR2 reads YYEKEE (reference sequence). This CDR3 reads CASSSAGASAYEQYF. In DNA, the CDR3 is TGTGCCAGCAGCTCCGCGGGGGCTAGCGCCTACGAGCAGTACTTC.

This clonotype came up many times. This rearrangement joins TRBV29-1 to TRBJ2-5, with 8 bases lining up with TRBD1. The CDR3 extends over 14 amino acids. Trimming took 2 bases from V and 1 from J; bases not matched to a gene: 3. The germline CDR1 and CDR2 sequences are SQVTM and ANQGSEA. In nucleotides, the CDR3 is TGCAGCGTTGAACGGACAGGGTTCCAAGAGACCCAGTACTTC. Protein sequence: CSVERTGFQETQYF.

Concerning this clonotype itself: A junction end diverges from the germline sequence, so it may reflect a read error. The chain recombines TRBV30 with TRBJ2-2; D may correspond to TRBD1 or TRBD2 (5 bases each). Per germline, CDR1 GTSNPN and CDR2 SVGIG (reference sequence). The CDR3 is 14 amino acids. CDR3 sequence reads: CAWTRRVATGELFF. CDR3 DNA: TGTGCGTGGACTCGCAGGGTCGCCACCGGGGAGCTGTTTTTT.